This T cell receptor beta chain was found in a study of T cell repertoires in ileal Crohn's disease (dated by TCRdb to the late 2010s). The study in broad terms: At the time of surgery, around a third of patients were active smokers, and the median duration of disease was 6.5 to 8.5 years. Endoscopic postoperative recurrence was defined by a Rutgeerts score above i0. About half of the patients received postoperative therapy: ten to eleven received thiopurines and around 20 received anti-TNF agents. TCR repertoire analysis was done in 45 to 65 Crohn's disease patients from a prospective multicentre cohort. A total of approximately 170 mucosal samples from 57 patients were sequenced, collected from several sites on the surgical specimen and at postoperative endoscopy. Running in parallel with the study was a multicentre cohort set up to find predictors of early endoscopic recurrence following ileocolonic resection. All patients had surgery for a complication: stricturing disease in about 60% and penetrating disease in approximately 39%. The study at large found these results: Higher high-frequency clone percentages at surgery were associated with endoscopic recurrence; all patients with clonality above 26.8% (18/57) had recurrence. A significantly higher proportion of clonal expansions was observed in active smokers at surgery than in non-smokers (approximately 26% vs 17%, p=0.02). More high-frequency clones were carried by sorted CD8 T cells than by CD4 T cells, suggesting that mucosal expansions were mainly CD8. Only a subgroup of patients, of unstated size, had their mucosal CD4 and CD8 T cells sorted and sequenced.

For commercial TCRB immunosequencing, five hundred nanograms of biopsy DNA were submitted for each sample. Adaptive Biotechnology amplified CDR3 regions from genomic DNA with a two-step multiplex PCR that controlled for amplification bias. The first PCR used primers for every V and J gene segment; the second PCR added barcodes and Illumina adapters. An Illumina instrument was used to sequence the CDR3 libraries. Per the original workflow: The analysis drew on both the pipelines supplied by the vendor and custom analysis of the raw data in R/Bioconductor running R version 3.3.0. Clonality, which ranges from 0 to 1, was calculated as the inverse of the normalised Shannon entropy across all productive clones. High-frequency clones were defined as the repertoire share of the top 100 clones, retaining only clones passing a 95% confidence test. Repertoire diversity was measured with the Simpson index, and overlap between samples was measured with the Morisita-Horn index. TCRdb limited this immuneACCESS table to in-frame rearrangements with V and J called. A share of clones is missing; checked studies link under half to unresolved V genes, and the rest is unexplained. V, J and clone size reflect that table, while D and trimming were determined from the DNA. In all, the sample holds 2,000 to 3,000 clones, and 84% of those were seen once. The top ten hold roughly 7.3% of the sample.

This clone was detected once. Its antigen remains undetermined. Per-base quality was not reported, and no clone a single base away is much larger than it. Germline trimming: 2 bases from V, 5 bases from J; junction bases outside gene matches: 10. From a lookup of the germline V gene, CDR1 and CDR2 are MGHRA and YSYEKL. Reading from cysteine to phenylalanine, the CDR3 counts 17 amino acids. The only DNA kept is the CDR3, 51 bases in frame from the first base. Adults with ileal or ileocolonic Crohn's disease and an indication for ileocolonic resection were eligible for inclusion. Whole ileal mucosal biopsies were stored frozen at -80°C before DNA extraction. Genomic DNA was isolated from frozen whole biopsies using a TRizol-based method, and the DNA was quantified with a NanoDrop 2000 spectrophotometer.

The sequence was obtained from an adult with Crohn's disease. Recombination connected TRBV4-1 to TRBJ2-7, and 12 bases in between align with TRBD2. Sample: ileal tissue. This receptor carries the CDR3 CASSQWTTSGREDEQYF. Here is the DNA: TGCGCCAGCAGCCAATGGACGACTAGCGGGAGAGAGGACGAGCAGTACTTC.